This TCR beta chain appears in the sequencing data of a study of vaccination effects on CD4 cells after COVID-19 (dated by TCRdb to between 2021 and 2024). With regard to the full study: Each participant got two doses of an mRNA SARS-CoV-2 vaccine, either BNT162b2 or mRNA-1273. Cultures from other donors in the study were sequenced using the Oncomine TCR Beta short-read assay on an Illumina iSeq 100. The full study included some 10 COVID-19 convalescent patients and a few SARS-CoV-2-naive healthy vaccine recipients. The study compared SARS-CoV-2 spike-specific CD4+ TCR repertoires before and after mRNA vaccination in COVID-19 convalescent patients and infection-naive vaccine recipients. The research as a whole found: Limitations of the study were the small number of convalescent patients and the absence of early post-infection timepoints. Clones induced by infection and clones induced by vaccination both contracted markedly at late timepoints after vaccination, which fits with T cell responses waning over time. Among healthy vaccine recipients, nearly all vaccine-induced clones were SARS-CoV-2 mono-reactive, and just 1 of 255 was cross-reactive with common cold coronaviruses.

The CDR3 holds 16 amino acids from the cysteine to the phenylalanine. Of all the DNA, just the CDR3 is kept, 48 bases in frame from base 1. For CDR1 and CDR2, the germline V gene lists SGHTA and FQGNSA. Germline trimming: 1 base from V, 5 bases from J; junction bases outside gene matches: 7. Notes on this clone: This receptor's antigen is unknown. There are no base qualities to consult, and no much larger clone falls within one base.

The ViraFEST assay stimulated PBMC with viral peptide pools and then used TCR sequencing to identify antigen-specific CD4+ T cell clonotypes by expansion. After about 10 days of culture, CD4+ T cells were isolated with the EasySep CD4+ T cell isolation kit. Negative nucleocapsid antibody results before and after vaccination confirmed that the healthy vaccine recipients had no prior SARS-CoV-2 infection. Each well held roughly 2.2 million PBMC cultured in IMDM containing approximately 5% human AB serum, approximately 10 IU/ml IL-2 and gentamicin, along with approximately 10 ug/ml peptides. Half of the culture medium was replaced with fresh IL-2-containing medium on days 3 and 7. Unless otherwise noted, each peptide stimulation condition was cultured in triplicate wells. Using Ficoll-Paque Plus gradient centrifugation, PBMC were separated from whole blood and then either used fresh or cryopreserved at -140C. Overlapping peptide pools spanned the spike proteins of SARS-CoV-2 and the common cold coronaviruses HCoV-NL63, HCoV-OC43 and HCoV-229E. The QIAamp micro DNA kit was used to extract genomic DNA from the cultured CD4+ T cells.

Receptor libraries were prepared by the immunoSEQ multiplex PCR assay. DNA from the CD4+ T cells that had been cultured and isolated underwent TCR beta CDR3 sequencing. The study's processing was this. The analysis removed non-productive TCR sequences, trimmed reads to the CDR3 region, and retained only CDR3s that were 7 or more amino acids long. Antigen-specific clonotypes were identified with the MANAFEST web app by comparing expansion in peptide wells against reference cultures. To count as positive, a clone had to show expansion at FDR<0.05 compared with the reference and with all other wells, an odds ratio above 5, and a frequency above 0.1% in two replicate wells. A clonotype was defined as cross-reactive if the clonotype was significantly expanded both in SARS-CoV-2 spike wells and in at least one common cold coronavirus spike condition. CDR3 similarity was assessed by Levenshtein distance using the stringdist R package, and unrooted trees were constructed with ape in R 3.6.1. The table was pulled from immuneACCESS by TCRdb, which kept in-frame rearrangements only. Such tables lose some clones; where checked, under half of the loss comes from unresolved V genes, and the rest has no known cause. V and J calls and clone size come straight from that table; D and trimming were deduced from the DNA. Here the sample has roughly 41,000 clones; 60% to 80% occur a single time. The ten largest clonotypes hold more than 13% of the sample.

The receptor chain draws on TRBV7-2 and TRBJ2-2; the junction holds 7 bases that match TRBD2. The specimen was CD4+ T cells from PBMCs cultured with HCoV-OC43 spike peptides, collected before COVID-19 vaccination. Reading the label with the study, this specimen's cell subset or site is: HCoV-OC43 spike overlapping peptide pool stimulation. This clonotype originated in a human donor who received a COVID-19 vaccine. The sequenced DNA: TGTGCCAGCAGCTTAGTCGGGGCGGGAGCTACCGGGGAGCTGTTTTTT. Translation gives CASSLVGAGATGELFF.